This is a list of T cell receptor beta chains from one sample in a study of blood T cells in healthy people across ages. TCRdb re-analysed the 5' RACE reads in MiXCR, keeping a single row per CDR3 protein. The table has approximately 1.5 million distinct CDR3 sequences, approximately 42% seen once; the top ten hold 4%. The sample was blood. Receptors originate from a woman under 30 in good health. Each CDR3 is given with its conserved first and last residue. The D gene is left open where the match is weak. Clone size is not always given. Where it is, it says once, few, many or a class for expanded clones.

v_gene	abundance	d_gene	j_gene	CDR3aa	CDR3nt
TRBV12-3/TRBV12-4	-	TRBD2	TRBJ2-1	CASIPRGGSYNEQFF	TGTGCCAGCATCCCGCGGGGGGGCTCATACAATGAGCAGTTCTTC
TRBV3-1	-	-	TRBJ2-3	CASRDSFPGTDTQYF	TGTGCCAGCCGAGATAGCTTCCCCGGCACAGATACGCAGTATTTT
TRBV7-8	-	-	TRBJ2-2	CASSLGAVYSASNTGELFF	TGTGCCAGCAGCTTAGGAGCTGTTTATAGTGCTTCGAACACCGGGGAGCTGTTTTTT
TRBV20-1	-	-	TRBJ2-7	CSVKRGTSEQYF	TGCAGTGTTAAGAGGGGTACCTCCGAGCAGTACTTC
TRBV27	-	-	TRBJ2-7	CASGGGNSFYEQYF	TGTGCCAGCGGGGGTGGGAACAGCTTCTACGAGCAGTACTTC
TRBV28	-	-	TRBJ2-1	CASTWGQVYTEQFF	TGTGCCAGCACCTGGGGGCAGGTTTACACTGAGCAGTTCTTC
TRBV20-1	few	-	TRBJ2-1	CSAREGKGSNEQFF	TGCAGTGCTAGAGAGGGGAAGGGTTCCAATGAGCAGTTCTTC
TRBV5-6	-	TRBD2	TRBJ2-5	CASSWSLAGYNEQYF	TGTGCCAGCAGCTGGTCCCTAGCGGGGTACAATGAGCAGTACTTC
TRBV12-3/TRBV12-4	few	TRBD2	TRBJ2-1	CASTPLAGRPYNEQFF	TGTGCCAGCACCCCTTTAGCCGGGAGGCCCTACAATGAGCAGTTCTTC
TRBV18	few	-	TRBJ2-7	CASTLTPEGYEQYF	TGTGCCAGCACGCTCACTCCGGAGGGATACGAGCAGTACTTC
TRBV27	-	-	TRBJ2-7	CASSPLGNYEQYF	TGTGCCAGCAGTCCCCTTGGAAACTACGAGCAGTACTTC
TRBV20-1	-	-	TRBJ2-2	CSAEGQDFGELFF	TGCAGTGCCGAAGGCCAGGACTTCGGGGAGCTGTTTTTT
TRBV5-1	-	TRBD2	TRBJ2-5	CASSLVPWTSSEETQYF	TGCGCCAGCAGCTTAGTCCCCTGGACTAGTTCGGAAGAGACCCAGTACTTC
TRBV5-1	-	TRBD1	TRBJ2-7	CASSSTGVIYEQYF	TGCGCCAGCAGCTCGACAGGGGTGATTTACGAGCAGTACTTC
TRBV11-2	-	TRBD2	TRBJ2-5	CASSLPASGGFETQYF	TGTGCCAGCAGCTTACCCGCTAGCGGGGGGTTCGAGACCCAGTACTTC
TRBV9	-	TRBD2	TRBJ2-5	CASSKTSGRVWEQYF	TGTGCCAGCAGCAAGACTAGCGGGAGGGTTTGGGAGCAGTACTTC
TRBV25-1	-	-	TRBJ2-3	CASSESPKSKHSTDTQYF	TGTGCCAGCAGTGAATCCCCGAAGAGCAAACATAGCACAGATACGCAGTATTTT
TRBV7-9	once	-	TRBJ2-7	CASSLAWPSEQYF	TGTGCCAGCAGCTTAGCGTGGCCGTCCGAGCAGTACTTC
TRBV11-2	-	-	TRBJ2-2	CASSPGRFANTGELFF	TGTGCCAGCAGCCCTGGGAGGTTCGCGAACACCGGGGAGCTGTTTTTT
TRBV28	-	TRBD1	TRBJ1-5	CASGTVDRGRWGNQPQHF	TGTGCCAGCGGGACCGTGGACAGGGGGAGATGGGGCAATCAGCCCCAGCATTTT
TRBV4-3	-	-	TRBJ2-1	CASSQDLRGGYYNEQFF	TGCGCCAGCAGCCAAGACCTTCGGGGCGGCTATTACAATGAGCAGTTCTTC
TRBV5-5	-	-	TRBJ2-7	CASSFTSIYEQYF	TGTGCCAGCAGCTTCACTAGCATCTACGAGCAGTACTTC
TRBV29-1	-	TRBD2	TRBJ2-3	CSVGGTSGTDTQYF	TGCAGCGTTGGGGGGACTAGCGGCACAGATACGCAGTATTTT
TRBV6-2/TRBV6-3	-	-	TRBJ2-5	CASRSFRGGRQETQYF	TGTGCCAGCAGATCCTTTCGTGGGGGACGCCAAGAGACCCAGTACTTC
TRBV29-1	many	-	TRBJ2-3	CSPAGLNTDTQYF	TGCAGCCCTGCGGGGCTGAACACAGATACGCAGTATTTT
TRBV29-1	-	-	TRBJ1-2	CSVAGRSEKSGYTF	TGCAGCGTTGCGGGGAGATCCGAGAAGAGTGGCTACACCTTC
TRBV3-1	-	-	TRBJ2-1	CASSQSPYSPNEQFF	TGTGCCAGCAGCCAATCCCCGTACTCGCCCAATGAGCAGTTCTTC
TRBV12-3/TRBV12-4	few	-	TRBJ1-5	CASSLFAGNQPQHF	TGTGCCAGCAGTTTATTCGCAGGCAATCAGCCCCAGCATTTT
TRBV7-6	few	-	TRBJ2-3	CASSLTGAPDTQYF	TGTGCCAGCAGCTTAACAGGAGCGCCAGATACGCAGTATTTT
TRBV6-2/TRBV6-3	few	-	TRBJ2-1	CASSSTANEQFF	TGTGCCAGCAGTTCTACTGCAAATGAGCAGTTCTTC
TRBV20-1	-	-	TRBJ2-1	CSAAAGTDYNEQFF	TGCAGTGCCGCTGCCGGGACGGACTACAATGAGCAGTTCTTC
TRBV10-3	few	-	TRBJ1-1	CAISEEYTEAFF	TGTGCCATCAGTGAAGAATACACTGAAGCTTTCTTT
TRBV7-7	-	-	TRBJ2-5	CASSGSQPETQYF	TGTGCTAGCAGCGGCAGCCAGCCAGAGACCCAGTACTTC
TRBV20-1	few	TRBD1	TRBJ1-2	CSARDRGVLNYGYTF	TGCAGTGCAAGGGACAGGGGGGTCCTTAACTATGGCTACACCTTC
TRBV6-6	few	TRBD2	TRBJ2-1	CASTHSGSGSGYNEQFF	TGTGCCAGCACCCACTCGGGTAGCGGGAGTGGATACAATGAGCAGTTCTTC
TRBV4-3	few	TRBD1	TRBJ1-2	CASSQGTGGSFGYTF	TGCGCCAGCAGCCAAGGGACAGGGGGCTCGTTCGGCTACACCTTC
TRBV6-2/TRBV6-3	-	-	TRBJ1-5	CASRTTEGRPQHF	TGTGCCAGCAGGACAACAGAGGGGAGGCCCCAGCATTTT
TRBV7-6	-	TRBD1	TRBJ2-2	CASSPRDRYTGELFF	TGTGCCAGCAGTCCCCGGGACAGATACACCGGGGAGCTGTTTTTT
TRBV5-1	many	-	TRBJ2-1	CASSGEGHGEEQFF	TGCGCCAGCAGCGGCGAGGGACACGGGGAAGAGCAGTTCTTC
TRBV27	few	TRBD1	TRBJ1-6	CASSFLGQGYNSPLHF	TGTGCCAGCAGTTTCCTCGGACAGGGGTATAATTCACCCCTCCACTTT
TRBV6-2/TRBV6-3	-	-	TRBJ1-1	CASTNGRGLNTEAFF	TGTGCCAGCACCAACGGGCGGGGACTGAACACTGAAGCTTTCTTT
TRBV25-1	few	-	TRBJ2-1	CASSGQIRSYNEQFF	TGTGCCAGCAGTGGACAGATCCGGTCCTACAATGAGCAGTTCTTC
TRBV7-2	-	TRBD2	TRBJ2-7	CASSALALGGSYNEQYF	TGTGCCAGCAGCGCGCTAGCGCTCGGGGGGTCCTACAATGAGCAGTACTTC